The 27 T cell receptor beta chains below all came from one sample that was sequenced in a study of shared clonotypes between healthy human individuals. Using immunoSEQ multiplex PCR, the repertoire was profiled, and TCRdb retains in-frame clones only, with some absent. The sample lists around 700,000 clones; around four fifths were seen once. Sequencing was performed on memory CD4+ T cells sorted from blood. Specified subset: CD45RA-negative fraction. All receptors come from a woman aged 25 to 39 in good health.

This clone is a singleton in its sample. The chain joins TRBV7-9 to TRBJ1-1; weak D call: TRBD1 (5 bases). The CDR3 is 12 amino acids. Germline CDR1 SEHNR, CDR2 FQNEAQ (reference sequence). V was trimmed by 1 base and J by 10 bases, leaving 10 bases between them. CDR3 region: CASSLVGEAAFF. The CDR3 DNA is TGTGCCAGCAGCTTAGTAGGGGAGGCAGCTTTCTTT.

This chain links TRBV7-9 with TRBJ1-1; 8 bases agree with TRBD1. CDR3 size: 14 residues. V lost 3 bases, J lost 2 bases, and 2 bases stayed unmatched. Germline loops: CDR1 SEHNR, CDR2 FQNEAQ (reference sequence). The CDR3 DNA follows: TGTGCCAGCAGCTTCACAGGGGGAAACACTGAAGCTTTCTTT. It is translated as CASSFTGGNTEAFF.

The chain is built from TRBV5-6 and TRBJ2-1, with TRBD1 matching 8 bases. The junction had 10 bases not matched to a gene; V was cut back by 1 base and J by 7 bases. Germline CDR1 is SGHDT and CDR2 is YYEEEE. The CDR3 covers 16 residues. Here the CDR3 DNA reads TGTGCCAGCAGCTTGCCCGGGACAGGACCGGCAAATGAGCAGTTCTTC. The encoded protein is CASSLPGTGPANEQFF.

V gene TRBV25-1 combines with J gene TRBJ2-3, with D possibly matching TRBD2 (5 bases). Germline-derived CDR1 and CDR2 are MGHDK and SYGVNS. CDR3 length equals 15 residues. V was pared by 2 bases and J by 5 bases, with 14 bases between. The CDR3 is CASSERIALVDTQYF. CDR3 nucleotides: TGTGCCAGCAGTGAACGTATAGCGTTGGTAGATACGCAGTATTTT.

The chain links TRBV15 to TRBJ1-1; TRBD1 matches at 7 bases. The CDR3 is 15 amino acids. V gave up 2 bases and J gave up 4 bases; unmatched junction bases: 7. CDR1 LNHNV and CDR2 YYDKDF come from the germline V gene (reference sequence). The chain's CDR3 is CATSRSGTVGTEAFF. For the CDR3, the DNA is TGTGCCACCAGCAGATCAGGGACAGTTGGCACTGAAGCTTTCTTT.

The CDR3 here is CASSPLVRKGGGEQFF. In nucleotides, the CDR3 is TGTGCCAGCAGCCCTCTGGTCCGAAAGGGCGGTGGTGAGCAGTTCTTC. The J gene is TRBJ2-1, the V gene TRBV7-8, with no clear D. CDR1 and CDR2 (germline): SGHVS, FQNEAQ. The CDR3 consists of 16 residues. Between the trimmed V and J ends, which lost 5 bases and 9 bases, there was a span of 23 bases.

The chain recombines TRBV6-5 with TRBJ2-5; TRBD2 might be the D (5 bases). The CDR3 contains 12 residues. The germline CDR1 and CDR2 sequences are MNHEY and SVGAGI. The V and J ends lost 11 bases and 7 bases respectively, with 17 bases between them. The CDR3 DNA reads TGTGCCGTGGTGTCGAACGCGGGGACCCAGTACTTC. This sequence encodes CAVVSNAGTQYF.

The chain couples TRBV7-2 to TRBJ2-5, with 9 nucleotides matching TRBD1. Per germline, CDR1 SGHTA and CDR2 FQGNSA. J lost 5 bases, V lost 5 bases, and 6 bases had no gene match. This CDR3 contains 14 residues. CDR3: CASSRYRGRETQYF. As DNA, the CDR3 is TGTGCCAGCAGCCGATACAGGGGGCGGGAGACCCAGTACTTC.

This rearrangement joins TRBV5-1 to TRBJ2-5, with D perhaps TRBD1 or TRBD2 (5 bases each). This CDR3 has 15 amino acids. Trimming pared 1 base from V and 2 bases from J, leaving 12 bases between. The germline gives CDR1 SGHRS, CDR2 YFSETQ. The CDR3 region has the DNA TGCGCCAGCAGCTTGTGGGACCCGTGGCAAGAGACCCAGTACTTC. Translated: CASSLWDPWQETQYF.

This sequence joins TRBV2 and TRBJ2-7; D may correspond to TRBD1 or TRBD2 (5 bases each). The V gene's germline CDR1 is SNHLY and CDR2 FYNNEI. Trimming pared 4 bases from V and 6 bases from J, leaving 13 bases between. The CDR3 runs 13 residues. CDR3 sequence: CASSARVGGEQYF. The CDR3 DNA is TGTGCCAGCAGTGCCAGGGTTGGGGGCGAGCAGTACTTC.

The rearrangement uses TRBV6-9 and TRBJ2-3; 12 nucleotides align to TRBD2. The ends lost 5 bases at V and 2 bases at J; junction bases unmatched: 8. This CDR3 is built from 17 residues. Germline assignment: CDR1 MNHGY and CDR2 SVAAGI. CDR3 protein: CASSPRTSGMNTDTQYF. The CDR3 DNA sequence: TGTGCCAGCAGTCCACGGACTAGCGGGATGAACACAGATACGCAGTATTTT.

This clone appeared once. V gene TRBV11-2 combines with J gene TRBJ1-2; D not certain. The CDR3 loop spans 16 amino acids. Germline lookup yields CDR1 SGHAT and CDR2 FQNNGV. The germline V and J ends were trimmed by 2 bases and 2 bases, with 15 bases remaining between them. The CDR3 sequence is CASSLSAIWVNYGYTF. CDR3 DNA: TGTGCCAGCAGCTTATCCGCCATATGGGTAAACTATGGCTACACCTTC.

This clone was counted at least ten times. The identical CDR3 is also encoded by other nucleotide sequences in the sample. The V call is TRBV5-1, the J call TRBJ1-1; TRBD1 matches 7 bases. CDR1 and CDR2 (germline): SGHRS, YFSETQ. V lost 5 bases to trimming and J lost 1 base; unmatched junction nucleotides: 5. The CDR3 has 14 residues. The CDR3 region is CASRAGDRNTEAFF. CDR3 nucleotide sequence: TGCGCCAGCAGGGCAGGGGACAGGAACACTGAAGCTTTCTTT. Combining the CDR3 with reference TRBV5-1 and TRBJ1-1 gives the whole variable domain KAGVTQTPRYLIKTRGQQVTLSCSPISGHRSVSWYQQTPGQGLQFLFEYFSETQRNKGNFPGRFSGRQFSNSRSEMNVSTLELGDSALYLCASRAGDRNTEAFFGQGTRLTVV.

This clone was found many times. The chain uses TRBV5-1 and TRBJ2-7; D is possibly TRBD2 (6 bases). The germline V and J ends were trimmed by 3 bases and 5 bases, with 18 bases remaining between them. This CDR3 is 15 amino acids long. Germline V gives CDR1 SGHRS, CDR2 YFSETQ. The CDR3 DNA reads as TGCGCCAGCAGCTACCCGAGAGGGACTGATGACGAGCAGTACTTC. Translation: CASSYPRGTDDEQYF.

This chain connects TRBV6-6 to TRBJ1-1; the D is unclear. The CDR3 has 14 residues. Trimming removed 1 base at V and 4 bases at J, with 10 bases between. The germline V gene has CDR1 MNHNY and CDR2 SVGAGI (reference sequence). The CDR3: CASSYFQVGTEAFF. The CDR3 bases are TGTGCCAGCAGTTACTTTCAGGTGGGCACTGAAGCTTTCTTT.

The CDR3 bases are TGTGCCAGCAGCTTAGGACACTATAGCAATCAGCCCCAGCATTTT. Translation gives CASSLGHYSNQPQHF. The chain carries TRBV7-2 and TRBJ1-5; D remains unclear. V was shortened by 1 base and J by 0 bases, with 7 bases between the two germline ends. CDR1 is SGHTA, CDR2 FQGNSA, per germline. This CDR3 is built from 15 residues. Combining the CDR3 with reference TRBV7-2 and TRBJ1-5 gives the whole variable domain GAGVSQSPSNKVTEKGKDVELRCDPISGHTALYWYRQSLGQGLEFLIYFQGNSAPDKSGLPSDRFSAERTGGSVSTLTIQRTQQEDSAVYLCASSLGHYSNQPQHFGDGTRLSIL.

The chain couples TRBV28 to TRBJ2-1; 11 bases align to TRBD2. V shed 3 bases, J shed 9 bases, and the junction held 10 bases outside the gene matches. Germline loops: CDR1 MDHEN, CDR2 SYDVKM. The CDR3 has 16 residues. This CDR3 reads CASSLITSGSRGEQFF. Here the CDR3 DNA reads TGTGCCAGCAGTTTGATCACTAGCGGGAGTCGGGGTGAGCAGTTCTTC.

V gene TRBV28 combines with J gene TRBJ2-7; tentative D call: TRBD2 (5 bases). Trimming removed 7 bases at V and 1 base at J, with 23 bases between. Germline V CDR1 and CDR2: MDHEN, SYDVKM. This CDR3 has 17 amino acids. CDR3 residues: CASTRTGSSYSSYEQYF. The CDR3 DNA is TGTGCCAGCACCCGAACGGGGAGTTCCTATAGTTCCTACGAGCAGTACTTC.

The CDR3 spells CASSLGTGESWPQHF. CDR3 nucleotide sequence: TGTGCCAGCAGCTTGGGGACAGGTGAGAGTTGGCCCCAGCATTTT. The chain links TRBV7-8 to TRBJ1-5; 8 bases match TRBD1. In germline, CDR1 is SGHVS, CDR2 FQNEAQ. The CDR3 extends over 15 amino acids. Trimming at V came to 3 bases and at J to 9 bases, leaving 10 bases not matched to a gene.

The chain has TRBV5-1 and TRBJ1-2; possibly TRBD1 for D (5 bases). V gave up 1 base and J gave up 5 bases, with 15 bases separating them. The CDR3 contains 15 residues. CDR1 is SGHRS and CDR2 is YFSETQ in the germline V gene. The CDR3, as DNA: TGCGCCAGCAGCTTGATTCTCGGCGGGGGTTATGGCTACACCTTC. It is translated as CASSLILGGGYGYTF.

This clone was seen a few times. The chain employs TRBV28 and TRBJ2-3; 13 bases line up with TRBD2. From germline, CDR1 is MDHEN and CDR2 SYDVKM. The CDR3 covers 16 residues. Germline trimming cut 2 bases from V and 1 base from J; bases unmatched to any gene: 0. The CDR3 spells CASSLTSGRGTDTQYF. CDR3 DNA sequence: TGTGCCAGCAGTTTAACTAGCGGGAGGGGCACAGATACGCAGTATTTT.

In its sample, this clone was seen once. V and J are TRBV7-9 and TRBJ2-7; 9 bases map to TRBD1. CDR1 SEHNR and CDR2 FQNEAQ come from the germline V gene (reference sequence). After removal of 5 bases from V and 2 bases from J, the junction contained 10 bases not matched to a gene. The CDR3 loop spans 16 amino acids. CDR3 bases: TGTGCCAGCAGCCGACCCGCGGACAGGGGCCCCTACGAGCAGTACTTC. Amino acid sequence: CASSRPADRGPYEQYF.

This clone was detected once. The J gene is TRBJ2-7, the V gene TRBV10-1; 8 positions match TRBD2. Germline loops: CDR1 WNHNN, CDR2 SYGVQD (reference sequence). V lost 2 bases to trimming and J lost 0 bases; unmatched junction nucleotides: 6. The CDR3 loop spans 16 amino acids. CDR3 residues: CASSETLAGSSYEQYF. The CDR3 coding sequence is TGCGCCAGCAGTGAGACCCTAGCGGGCAGCTCCTACGAGCAGTACTTC.

This sequence joins TRBV28 and TRBJ2-3, with 9 bases identical to TRBD1. The CDR3 has 14 amino acids. Germline V CDR1 and CDR2: MDHEN, SYDVKM. V shed 2 bases, J shed 12 bases, and the junction held 9 bases outside the gene matches. The CDR3 DNA is TGTGCCAGCAGTTTAGTACAGGGGGCCCCCGCACAGTATTTT. This gives the protein CASSLVQGAPAQYF.

CDR3 region: CASSAPEAGGSTGELFF. The DNA for the CDR3 is TGCGCCAGCAGCGCCCCCGAAGCGGGAGGTTCCACCGGGGAGCTGTTTTTT. The chain recombines TRBV5-1 with TRBJ2-2; 9 bases align to TRBD2. V gave up 4 bases and J gave up 4 bases; unmatched junction bases: 11. The CDR3 is made up of 17 amino acids. Germline-derived CDR1 and CDR2 are SGHRS and YFSETQ.

This chain joins TRBV7-9 and TRBJ2-1; no definite D call. Trimming pared 8 bases from V and 0 bases from J, leaving 20 bases between. The germline CDR1 and CDR2 sequences are SEHNR and FQNEAQ (reference sequence). CDR3 length equals 17 residues. The CDR3 coding sequence is TGTGCCAGCCTCGACTGGCACACTATGAGCTCCTACAATGAGCAGTTCTTC. Translated, it gives CASLDWHTMSSYNEQFF.

This clone has more than one count but fewer than ten. This chain joins TRBV28 and TRBJ2-3; D call uncertain. This CDR3 has 15 amino acids. CDR1 and CDR2 (germline): MDHEN, SYDVKM. The germline V and J ends were trimmed by 2 bases and 0 bases, with 9 bases remaining between them. CDR3 nucleotide sequence: TGTGCCAGCAGTTTAACAACAATCAGCACAGATACGCAGTATTTT. Its translation: CASSLTTISTDTQYF.